This T cell receptor beta chain was recovered during a study of human T cells and chemical hapten exposure. Across the whole study: Skin of the upper inner arm, around 2 cm by around 2 cm, received 2% DPC for sensitization.

TCRdb processed the RACE reads anew with MiXCR; each CDR3 protein has one entry. The table shows 75,000 to 100,000 distinct CDR3 sequences, with around 11% occurring only once. As for time point: patch test 1, 2 weeks after DPC sensitization. The treatment denotes: therapeutic diphenylcyclopropenone sensitization with weekly scalp DPC. Blood was collected ahead of every patch test applied. The sequencing used whole blood, collected in connection with sensitization to the hapten diphenylcyclopropenone (DPC). This TCR was recovered from a woman aged 35 to 49 with alopecia areata. Some clones in this sample may be carry-over from other donors' samples.

This CDR3 reads CASSAGGPYEQYF. DNA for the CDR3: TGTGCCAGCAGCGCGGGGGGCCCCTACGAGCAGTACTTC. The J gene is TRBJ2-7, the V gene TRBV7-2; 8 bases map to TRBD2. V lost 5 bases to trimming and J lost 2 bases; unmatched junction nucleotides: 2. CDR3 size: 13 residues. The germline V gene has CDR1 SGHTA and CDR2 FQGNSA.